The next 19 T cell receptor beta chains were all read from a single sample in a study of blood T cell repertoires in COVID-19. Assay: immunoSEQ multiplex PCR; the TCRdb copy retains only in-frame clones and omits some. The data show approximately 90,000 clones, 75% to 90% seen once. Sample: peripheral blood. All receptors come from a woman of 80 years or more with acute or convalescent COVID-19.

This clone occurred once. The DNA of the CDR3 is TGTGCCAGTAGTCCCGCTAGCGGGGGGCCCACAGATACGCAGTATTTT. This sequence encodes CASSPASGGPTDTQYF. The V and J genes are TRBV19 and TRBJ2-3; 11 positions match TRBD2. CDR1 LNHDA and CDR2 SQIVND come from the germline V gene (reference sequence). The J segment lost 2 bases and the V segment lost 5 bases, leaving 6 bases of the junction unmatched. This CDR3 is 16 amino acids long.

The rearrangement links TRBV19 to TRBJ1-5; 9 bases map to TRBD1. The V gene's germline CDR1 is LNHDA and CDR2 SQIVND (reference sequence). The junction had 4 bases not matched to a gene; V was cut back by 6 bases and J by 4 bases. The CDR3 covers 14 residues. The CDR3 DNA follows: TGTGCCAGTAGGGACAGGGGTGGAAATCAGCCCCAGCATTTT. It codes for CASRDRGGNQPQHF.

The chain uses TRBV18 and TRBJ2-3; 8 positions agree with TRBD2. V shed 6 bases, J shed 0 bases, and the junction held 8 bases outside the gene matches. Per germline, CDR1 KGHSH and CDR2 LQKENI. The CDR3 extends over 16 amino acids. The CDR3 region is CASSSERGNSTDTQYF. CDR3 sequence (DNA): TGTGCCAGCTCTTCCGAGCGGGGGAATAGCACAGATACGCAGTATTTT. The whole variable domain, remainder taken from reference TRBV18 and TRBJ2-3, is NAGVMQNPRHLVRRRGQEARLRCSPMKGHSHVYWYRQLPEEGLKFMVYLQKENIIDESGMPKERFSAEFPKEGPSILRIQQVVRGDSAAYFCASSSERGNSTDTQYFGPGTRLTVL.

The chain couples TRBV7-9 to TRBJ1-4; 8 bases match TRBD1. CDR3 length: 15 amino acids. CDR1 is SEHNR and CDR2 is FQNEAQ in the germline V gene (reference sequence). The ends lost 2 bases at V and 7 bases at J; junction bases unmatched: 6. DNA for the CDR3: TGTGCCAGCAGCTTACCGGGACAGGAGGGTGAAAAACTGTTTTTT. Protein: CASSLPGQEGEKLFF.

This chain uses TRBV2 with TRBJ2-2; D gene ambiguous. In germline, CDR1 is SNHLY, CDR2 FYNNEI. This CDR3 region has 16 residues. Trimming pared 2 bases from V and 6 bases from J, leaving 16 bases between. CDR3 bases: TGTGCCAGCAGTGAACCCATCAATGCAGCGCCCGGGGAGCTGTTTTTT. Its protein product is CASSEPINAAPGELFF.

The rearrangement links TRBV3-1 (or the pseudogene TRBV3-2) to TRBJ2-4; D gene uncertain. Germline CDR1 is LGHDT and CDR2 is YNNKEL (reference sequence). There are 19 residues in the CDR3. V lost 0 bases to trimming and J lost 1 base, with 19 bases between them. The CDR3 sequence is CASSQERWVAQQAKNIQYF. CDR3 DNA sequence: TGTGCCAGCAGCCAAGAAAGGTGGGTAGCCCAGCAGGCCAAAAACATTCAGTACTTC.

The chain couples TRBV4-1 to TRBJ2-7, with D tentatively TRBD2 (6 bases). The CDR3 runs 14 residues. Per germline, CDR1 MGHRA and CDR2 YSYEKL. V was clipped by 3 bases and J by 4 bases, with 13 bases between them. The CDR3 coding sequence is TGCGCCAGCAGCCACCGGGACGGAGGGTACGAGCAGTACTTC. Translating it yields CASSHRDGGYEQYF.

This clone was recorded only once. This chain links TRBV6-2 or TRBV6-3 with TRBJ2-2, with TRBD2 identical over 7 bases. In germline, CDR1 is MNHEY, CDR2 SVGEGT. With V trimmed by 8 bases and J by 6 bases, 12 bases remained unmatched. This CDR3 spans 15 amino acids. CDR3 nucleotide sequence: TGTGCCAGCGGCCCCTCGGGGGGATTGGCCGGGGAGCTGTTTTTT. This encodes CASGPSGGLAGELFF.

The chain joins TRBV5-6 to TRBJ1-2, with 7 bases fitting TRBD1. Germline CDR1 and CDR2: SGHDT and YYEEEE. The V segment lost 4 bases and the J segment 7 bases; nucleotides outside the gene matches: 13. CDR3 length: 15 residues. The CDR3 region is CASSRNWGQGGGYTF. The CDR3 DNA sequence: TGTGCCAGCAGCCGGAATTGGGGTCAGGGGGGTGGCTACACCTTC.

This chain uses TRBV6-5 with TRBJ1-2, with TRBD1 as a possible D gene (5 bases). The V end lost 0 bases, the J end lost 5 bases, and 13 bases lay between the germline ends. The CDR3 runs 15 residues. Per the germline V gene, CDR1 is MNHEY and CDR2 is SVGAGI. The CDR3 sequence is CASSYSVEGTYGYTF. CDR3 in DNA: TGTGCCAGCAGTTACTCGGTGGAGGGGACTTATGGCTACACCTTC.

J is TRBJ2-3 and V is TRBV5-1; TRBD2 matches 7 bases. Trimming took 5 bases from V and 0 from J; bases not matched to a gene: 3. The CDR3 extends over 14 amino acids. CDR1 SGHRS and CDR2 YFSETQ come from the germline V gene. The CDR3 reads CASSRGDSTDTQYF. CDR3 bases: TGCGCCAGCAGTCGGGGGGACAGCACAGATACGCAGTATTTT. The full variable domain, rest sourced from reference TRBV5-1 and TRBJ2-3, is KAGVTQTPRYLIKTRGQQVTLSCSPISGHRSVSWYQQTPGQGLQFLFEYFSETQRNKGNFPGRFSGRQFSNSRSEMNVSTLELGDSALYLCASSRGDSTDTQYFGPGTRLTVL.

The chain employs TRBV21-1 and TRBJ2-7; the table names TRBD1, a call not compared with the DNA. TRBV21-1 is a pseudogene locus. The CDR3 covers 17 residues. The CDR3 bases are TGTGCCAGCAGCCGCCGGGACAGGGGCTTACGCTACTACGAGCAGTACTTC. Its translation: CASSRRDRGLRYYEQYF.

V usage is TRBV19 and J usage is TRBJ1-1; possibly TRBD1 for D (5 bases). Germline CDR1 LNHDA, CDR2 SQIVND (reference sequence). Trimming cost V 7 bases and J 9 bases, with 12 bases left between them. This CDR3 is built from 11 residues. The CDR3 reads CASIRAGQAFF. CDR3 DNA: TGTGCCAGTATCCGGGCGGGGCAAGCTTTCTTT.

This chain connects TRBV5-4 to TRBJ2-7; 9 bases fit TRBD1. V gave up 1 base and J gave up 3 bases; unmatched junction bases: 8. This CDR3 has 16 amino acids. The V gene's germline CDR1 is SGHNT and CDR2 YYREEE (reference sequence). This CDR3 is CASSLSGTGTIYEQYF. CDR3 in DNA: TGTGCCAGCAGCTTGTCGGGGACAGGGACCATCTACGAGCAGTACTTC.

The CDR3 DNA follows: TGCGCCAGCAGTGGAGATAGCAATCAGCCCCAGCATTTT. Its translation is CASSGDSNQPQHF. The V gene is TRBV10-2, the J gene TRBJ1-5, with unresolved D. The CDR3 contains 13 residues. CDR1 is WSHSY, CDR2 SAAADI, per germline. Deletions cut 4 bases from V and 0 bases from J, with 4 bases between.

This chain connects TRBV11-2 to TRBJ1-1; possibly TRBD1 for D (6 bases). CDR1 is SGHAT, CDR2 FQNNGV, per germline. V dropped 5 bases and J dropped 4 bases, with 29 bases sitting between them. This CDR3 spans 19 amino acids. In nucleotides, the CDR3 is TGTGCCAGCAGCCATACGTTCCCCAGGGGCGGCCAATCAGGCACTGAAGCTTTCTTT. This sequence encodes CASSHTFPRGGQSGTEAFF.

The chain has TRBV19 and TRBJ2-5; D uncertain. Germline V gene sequence: CDR1 LNHDA, CDR2 SQIVND (reference sequence). Trimming cost V 4 bases and J 2 bases, with 11 bases left between them. The CDR3 loop spans 14 amino acids. CDR3 residues: CASSKGRLQETQYF. Written as DNA, the CDR3 is TGTGCCAGTAGTAAAGGCAGGCTGCAAGAGACCCAGTACTTC.

The rearrangement joins TRBV25-1 to TRBJ2-5; TRBD2 matches 11 bases. CDR1 and CDR2 from the germline V gene are MGHDK and SYGVNS. The V and J ends lost 3 bases and 0 bases, in that order; junction bases with no gene match: 3. There are 16 residues in the CDR3. This CDR3 is CASSDWTSGYQETQYF. The DNA for the CDR3 is TGTGCCAGCAGTGACTGGACTAGCGGGTACCAAGAGACCCAGTACTTC. The variable domain in full, with the rest retrieved from reference TRBV25-1 and TRBJ2-5, is EADIYQTPRYLVIGTGKKITLECSQTMGHDKMYWYQQDPGMELHLIHYSYGVNSTEKGDLSSESTVSRIRTEHFPLTLESARPSHTSQYLCASSDWTSGYQETQYFGPGTRLLVL.

The CDR3 sequence is CASSQGDSGTQYF. The CDR3 DNA sequence: TGTGCCAGCAGCCAGGGGGACAGCGGGACCCAGTACTTC. The chain has TRBV7-9 and TRBJ2-5; 7 bases align to TRBD1. J gave up 7 bases and V 5 bases, and 7 bases lay outside the gene matches. Per germline, CDR1 SEHNR and CDR2 FQNEAQ (reference sequence). CDR3 length equals 13 residues.